The 21 T cell receptor beta chains listed next were all sequenced from one sample in a study of T-cell memory formation after mild COVID-19. TCRdb called the 5' RACE reads again in MiXCR, with one record for every CDR3 protein. Among roughly 350,000 distinct CDR3 sequences listed, roughly 20% were seen once. The sequenced sample consisted of PBMCs or a T cell subset sorted from them (not recorded which). Source of these receptors: an adult woman who had mild COVID-19 (a few samples of this study predate the infection). Cell type and time point are not known.

The chain couples TRBV6-1 to TRBJ1-5; perhaps TRBD1 as D (5 bases). This CDR3 region has 15 residues. The germline CDR1 and CDR2 sequences are MNHNS and SASEGT. V was pared by 5 bases and J by 0 bases, with 11 bases between. The CDR3 DNA reads TGTGCCAGCAGTCCTGACAGACTTAGCAATCAGCCCCAGCATTTT. Its translation is CASSPDRLSNQPQHF.

This clonotype was recorded at least ten times. V gene TRBV27 combines with J gene TRBJ2-3; D is unclear. Germline CDR1 and CDR2: MNHEY and SMNVEV (reference sequence). V shed 6 bases and J shed 5 bases, with 6 bases lying between them. The length of the CDR3 is 11 residues. DNA for the CDR3: TGTGCCAGCAGCTATCAAGATACGCAGTATTTT. Amino acid sequence: CASSYQDTQYF.

The chain has TRBV3-1 and TRBJ1-1; D is unresolved. The CDR3 is made up of 14 amino acids. The V end was cut by 3 bases, the J end by 1 base, with 9 bases between. Germline-derived CDR1 and CDR2 are LGHDT and YNNKEL (reference sequence). The CDR3 reads CASSHTTGNTEAFF. CDR3 bases: TGTGCCAGCAGCCATACTACGGGGAACACTGAAGCTTTCTTT.

This clonotype was detected only a few times. The V call is TRBV20-1, the J call TRBJ2-7; 8 nucleotides line up with TRBD2. Per germline, CDR1 DFQATT and CDR2 SNEGSKA (reference sequence). The CDR3 has 15 amino acids. Losses at the gene ends were 3 bases for V and 2 bases for J; bases not matched to a gene: 9. CDR3 sequence: CSASKAGVVTYEQYF. DNA for the CDR3: TGCAGTGCTAGCAAAGCGGGGGTGGTTACCTACGAGCAGTACTTC.

The gene calls are TRBV6-1 and TRBJ2-3; D gene uncertain. Germline CDR1 is MNHNS and CDR2 is SASEGT. The CDR3 runs to 14 residues. V shed 5 bases and J shed 0 bases, with 9 bases lying between them. The CDR3 is CASSPATSTDTQYF. CDR3 nucleotide sequence: TGTGCCAGCAGTCCGGCTACTAGCACAGATACGCAGTATTTT.

This chain uses TRBV7-9 with TRBJ2-1; 7 nucleotides align to TRBD2. In germline, CDR1 is SEHNR, CDR2 FQNEAQ (reference sequence). The V segment lost 2 bases and the J segment 0 bases; nucleotides outside the gene matches: 10. This CDR3 spans 18 amino acids. This CDR3 reads CASSLWAGDRSSYNEQFF. CDR3 DNA sequence: TGTGCCAGCAGCTTATGGGCGGGGGATAGGAGCTCCTACAATGAGCAGTTCTTC.

In DNA, the CDR3 is TGTGCCAGCAGCCTTCACGGGGGCGGCATTCAGTACTTC. Amino acids: CASSLHGGGIQYF. This chain joins TRBV21-1 and TRBJ2-4; no DNA check was done on the table's D call, TRBD1. TRBV21-1 is a listed pseudogene. This CDR3 spans 13 amino acids.

This sequence joins TRBV2 and TRBJ2-7, with 7 positions matching TRBD1. The CDR3 consists of 15 residues. Trimming removed 8 bases from V and 0 bases from J; junction bases left unmatched: 10. Germline CDR1 and CDR2: SNHLY and FYNNEI. The CDR3 reads CASRLNRGLSYEQYF. The CDR3 DNA sequence: TGTGCCAGCCGTCTTAACAGGGGTCTCTCCTACGAGCAGTACTTC.

This clonotype was counted between two and nine times. The gene calls are TRBV5-4 and TRBJ1-1, with TRBD1 matching 9 bases. From germline, CDR1 is SGHNT and CDR2 YYREEE (reference sequence). Losses at the gene ends were 3 bases for V and 10 bases for J; bases not matched to a gene: 10. The CDR3 loop spans 14 amino acids. The CDR3 DNA follows: TGTGCCAGCAGCTCACAGGGGGCCATACAGAGAGCTTTCTTT. It encodes CASSSQGAIQRAFF.

This chain uses TRBV7-2 with TRBJ1-5; D perhaps matches TRBD1 (5 bases). Trimming removed 1 base from V and 6 bases from J, with 10 bases in between. The germline CDR1 and CDR2 sequences are SGHTA and FQGNSA. The CDR3 is 14 residues long. The CDR3 region is CASSLEGMFQPQHF. DNA for the CDR3: TGTGCCAGCAGCTTAGAGGGGATGTTTCAGCCCCAGCATTTT.

This clonotype was detected only a few times. V usage is TRBV6-6 and J usage is TRBJ2-3; 13 nucleotides agree with TRBD2. V gave up 2 bases and J gave up 2 bases; unmatched junction bases: 4. In germline, CDR1 is MNHNY, CDR2 SVGAGI (reference sequence). CDR3 size: 17 residues. CDR3 region: CASSYPTSGRATDTQYF. CDR3 DNA sequence: TGTGCCAGCAGTTACCCTACTAGCGGGAGGGCCACAGATACGCAGTATTTT.

V usage is TRBV30 and J usage is TRBJ1-1; D is perhaps TRBD1 (6 bases). V lost 1 base and J 6 bases, leaving 15 bases between the germline ends. Germline V gives CDR1 GTSNPN, CDR2 SVGIG (reference sequence). The CDR3 sequence is 14 residues long. The CDR3 DNA reads as TGTGCCTGGAGTGGAGGACAGACGAGGGCTGAAGCTTTCTTT. Its protein product is CAWSGGQTRAEAFF.

In this sample, this clonotype turned up a few times. The V call is TRBV7-6, the J call TRBJ2-7, with a possible D match to TRBD2 (6 bases). Trimming stripped 0 bases from V and 7 bases from J, with 10 bases between. The CDR3 totals 13 residues. Germline V lookup: CDR1 SGHVS, CDR2 FNYEAQ. The CDR3 protein is CASSLARGREQYF. CDR3 DNA: TGTGCCAGCAGCTTAGCGAGAGGGAGGGAGCAGTACTTC.

In its sample, this clonotype was seen a few times. The chain employs TRBV27 and TRBJ2-7; D might be TRBD1 (7 bases). Per the germline V gene, CDR1 is MNHEY and CDR2 is SMNVEV (reference sequence). Trimming pared 6 bases from V and 6 bases from J, leaving 24 bases between. CDR3 length: 16 residues. The CDR3 sequence is CASSSLGAGQFSEQYF. CDR3 bases: TGTGCCAGCAGCTCATTAGGGGCGGGACAGTTCTCCGAGCAGTACTTC.

This chain connects TRBV7-9 to TRBJ1-1; D not resolved. Trimming took off 1 base at V and 5 bases at J, with 11 bases between the two ends. CDR3 length equals 14 residues. Germline V lookup: CDR1 SEHNR, CDR2 FQNEAQ (reference sequence). Here the CDR3 reads CASSLGGWGTEAFF. CDR3 sequence (DNA): TGTGCCAGCAGCTTAGGGGGTTGGGGAACTGAAGCTTTCTTT.

At least ten counts were recorded for this clonotype. V is TRBV7-8 and J is TRBJ2-7, with 8 bases matching TRBD1. The J segment lost 3 bases and the V segment lost 5 bases, leaving 6 bases of the junction unmatched. CDR1 and CDR2 (germline): SGHVS, FQNEAQ. The CDR3 runs 14 residues. CDR3 amino acids: CASSGRTGLYEQYF. CDR3 nucleotide sequence: TGTGCCAGCAGCGGACGGACAGGGCTCTACGAGCAGTACTTC.

This clonotype was recorded a few times. J is TRBJ1-3 and V is TRBV5-1; 9 nucleotides agree with TRBD1. The length of the CDR3 is 18 residues. The ends lost 4 bases at V and 4 bases at J; junction bases unmatched: 15. The germline V gene has CDR1 SGHRS and CDR2 YFSETQ. The CDR3 loop is CASSPRSGTGLSGNTIYF. The CDR3 DNA follows: TGCGCCAGCAGCCCCCGATCTGGGACAGGGCTCTCCGGAAACACCATATATTTT.

In this sample, this clonotype turned up once. Mismatch with germline at one junction end may stem from a read error. The rearrangement joins TRBV7-7 to TRBJ2-5, with 10 bases fitting TRBD1. The V gene's germline CDR1 is SSHAT and CDR2 FNYEAQ (reference sequence). The CDR3 is 15 amino acids. CDR3: CASSLTGGGGETQYF. CDR3 DNA: TGTGCTAGCAGCTTGACAGGGGGCGGGGGAGAGACCCAGTACTTC. The full variable domain, completed using reference TRBV7-7 and TRBJ2-5, is GAGVSQSPRYKVTKRGQDVTLRCDPISSHATLYWYQQALGQGPEFLTYFNYEAQPDKSGLPSDRFSAERPEGSISTLTIQRTEQRDSAMYRCASSLTGGGGETQYFGPGTRLLVL.

This clonotype was seen only a few times. The chain carries TRBV7-2 and TRBJ2-1; no reliable D call. Trimming cost V 0 bases and J 8 bases, with 8 bases left between them. Germline V gene lookup returns CDR1 SGHTA and CDR2 FQGNSA. This CDR3 contains 13 residues. The CDR3: CASSLATIHEQFF. The CDR3 nucleotides are TGTGCCAGCAGCTTAGCGACCATCCATGAGCAGTTCTTC. The full variable domain, completed using reference TRBV7-2 and TRBJ2-1, is GAGVSQSPSNKVTEKGKDVELRCDPISGHTALYWYRQSLGQGLEFLIYFQGNSAPDKSGLPSDRFSAERTGGSVSTLTIQRTQQEDSAVYLCASSLATIHEQFFGPGTRLTVL.

The genes are TRBV27 and TRBJ1-2, with a weak D call TRBD1 (6 bases). Germline CDR1 is MNHEY and CDR2 is SMNVEV (reference sequence). This CDR3 has 13 residues. The V gene lost 3 bases and the J gene lost 7 bases, with 12 bases spanning the gap. DNA for the CDR3: TGTGCCAGCAGTTTTCGAGGGGGTAGTGGCTACACCTTC. This gives the protein CASSFRGGSGYTF.

J is TRBJ1-6 and V is TRBV3-1; no clear D gene. The germline V gene has CDR1 LGHDT and CDR2 YNNKEL (reference sequence). The CDR3 contains 13 residues. V lost 4 bases, J lost 7 bases, and 8 bases lay in between. The CDR3 DNA reads TGTGCCAGCAGCCGTTCATCGAATTCACCCCTCCACTTT. This gives the protein CASSRSSNSPLHF.